This T cell receptor (beta chain) was captured in a study of Ad26.COV2.S vaccination and SARS-CoV-2 variants. In regard to this clone: Its specificity is unknown.

Study-level points and caveats: It was reported that spike-specific CD8+ and CD4+ T cell responses were substantially broad after vaccination. Similar non-spike TCR breadth was seen in vaccine and placebo recipients.

The CDR3 extends over 12 amino acids. Trimming removed 8 bases from V and 8 bases from J, with 15 bases in between. Germline CDR1 is SNHLY and CDR2 is FYNNEI. Clones were read by immunoSEQ multiplex PCR, and TCRdb kept only the in-frame ones, dropping some. The sample yields about 350,000 clones, about 91% seen once. The sample here was peripheral blood, taken after recovery from COVID-19. The J gene is TRBJ1-2, the V gene TRBV2; perhaps TRBD1 as D (5 bases). The source of this sequence is a human donor who had recovered from COVID-19. The CDR3 loop is CASPKGVEGYTF. The CDR3 DNA reads TGTGCCAGCCCGAAAGGGGTGGAAGGCTACACCTTC.